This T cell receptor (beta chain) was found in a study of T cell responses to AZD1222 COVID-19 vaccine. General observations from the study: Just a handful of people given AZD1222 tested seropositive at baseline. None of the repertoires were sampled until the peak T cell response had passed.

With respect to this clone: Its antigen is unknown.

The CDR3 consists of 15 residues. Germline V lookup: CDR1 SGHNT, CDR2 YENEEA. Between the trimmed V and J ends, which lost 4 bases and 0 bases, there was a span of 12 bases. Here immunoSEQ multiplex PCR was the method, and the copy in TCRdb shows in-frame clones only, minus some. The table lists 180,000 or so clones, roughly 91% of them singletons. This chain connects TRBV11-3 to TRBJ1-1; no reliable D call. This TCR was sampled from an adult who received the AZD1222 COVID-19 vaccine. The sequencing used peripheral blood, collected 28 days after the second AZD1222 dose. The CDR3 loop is CASSSTTLMNTEAFF. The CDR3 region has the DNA TGTGCCAGCAGCTCAACAACTCTTATGAACACTGAAGCTTTCTTT.